This T cell receptor beta chain was retrieved from a study of beta chain features in type 1 diabetes. About this clone: Antigen unknown.

The investigators reverse transcribed all of the isolated RNA, so they sequenced expressed TCRB transcripts. Assay used: immunoSEQ multiplex PCR; TCRdb lists only in-frame clones, some missing. The table includes 300,000 to 400,000 clones, roughly 8.8% detected once. The V gene lost 4 bases and the J gene lost 2 bases, with 17 bases spanning the gap. Looked up from germline, CDR1 is SGHRS and CDR2 is YFSETQ. The CDR3 contains 16 residues. Overall study findings and caveats: Moderate but significant shortening of TCRB CDR3s was recorded in all four CD4+ subsets from Type 1 diabetes patients.

The source material was central memory CD4+ T cells from blood. The receptor's source is a man aged 25 to 40 with type 1 diabetes. The chain uses TRBV5-1 and TRBJ2-3; D unclear. The CDR3 DNA reads TGCGCCAGCAGCCCGGGCCTCGACCAAATCACAGATACGCAGTATTTT. This encodes CASSPGLDQITDTQYF.